A selection of T cell receptor beta chains follows, all from one sample in a study of blood T cells in healthy people across ages. MiXCR was run by TCRdb on the 5' RACE reads, yielding one entry per CDR3 protein. Here the sample spans over a million distinct CDR3 sequences, roughly 45% being singletons. The specimen sequenced was blood. These receptors came from a woman aged 55-69 years in good health. CDR3s include the opening cysteine and the closing phenylalanine or tryptophan. D genes are given only for firm matches. Expanded clones are given a class, and other clones once, few, many or no size at all.

j_call | v_call | clone_size | d_call | cdr3_aa | cdr3_nt
TRBJ2-7 | TRBV20-1 | NA | TRBD2 | CSARRRTSEYEQYF | TGCAGTGCTAGAAGGCGGACTAGCGAGTATGAGCAGTACTTC
TRBJ2-7 | TRBV9 | once | TRBD1 | CASTVGQGNWNEQYF | TGTGCCAGCACCGTAGGACAGGGAAACTGGAATGAGCAGTACTTC
TRBJ2-5 | TRBV29-1 | NA | TRBD2 | CSAQRGAGQETQYF | TGCAGCGCGCAGCGGGGGGCGGGCCAAGAGACCCAGTACTTC
TRBJ2-3 | TRBV9 | NA | TRBD2 | CASSVLGGRTDTQYF | TGTGCCAGCAGCGTATTGGGCGGGAGAACAGATACGCAGTATTTT
TRBJ1-4 | TRBV28 | few | TRBD1 | CASSDRDFNEKLFF | TGTGCCAGCAGCGACAGGGATTTTAATGAAAAACTGTTTTTT
TRBJ2-7 | TRBV2 | once | NA | CASSEEKAYEQYF | TGTGCCAGCAGTGAAGAAAAGGCTTACGAGCAGTACTTC
TRBJ1-1 | TRBV10-3 | NA | NA | CAISDPDRGVLMNTEAFF | TGTGCCATCAGTGACCCGGACAGAGGGGTGCTCATGAACACTGAAGCTTTCTTT
TRBJ2-3 | TRBV10-2 | NA | TRBD2 | CASQRGPGGNADTQYF | TGCGCCAGCCAGAGAGGGCCGGGAGGGAATGCAGATACGCAGTATTTT
TRBJ2-7 | TRBV5-1 | NA | TRBD2 | CATRRGDGTYEQYF | TGCGCCACCCGTCGGGGGGACGGAACCTACGAGCAGTACTTC
TRBJ2-7 | TRBV10-3 | NA | NA | CAISDLGGSTSYEQYF | TGTGCCATCAGTGACCTGGGCGGGTCTACCTCCTACGAGCAGTACTTC
TRBJ2-5 | TRBV20-1 | NA | TRBD1 | CSARDSRGLYGQYF | TGCAGTGCTAGAGACAGCAGGGGGCTCTACGGGCAGTACTTC
TRBJ1-5 | TRBV7-9 | NA | NA | CASRRRQPQHF | TGTGCCAGCAGACGGAGACAGCCCCAGCATTTT
TRBJ1-1 | TRBV20-1 | NA | NA | CSAPLAGSNTEAFF | TGCAGTGCCCCCTTGGCAGGTTCGAACACTGAAGCTTTCTTT
TRBJ2-7 | TRBV3-1 | few | NA | CASSQDKIASYEQYF | TGTGCCAGCAGCCAAGATAAGATAGCCTCCTACGAGCAGTACTTC
TRBJ2-7 | TRBV7-6 | NA | NA | CASSYDRFYEQYF | TGTGCCAGCAGTTACGACAGGTTCTACGAGCAGTACTTC
TRBJ2-7 | TRBV2 | NA | NA | CASIRDTLISYEQYF | TGTGCCAGCATCCGGGACACCCTGATTTCCTACGAGCAGTACTTC
TRBJ2-3 | TRBV5-6 | few | NA | CASSLAIGGLTDTQYF | TGTGCCAGCAGCTTGGCCATCGGCGGGCTCACAGATACGCAGTATTTT
TRBJ2-5 | TRBV29-1 | NA | NA | CSVVLRGRGDEQYF | TGCAGCGTTGTTCTACGAGGTCGAGGGGATGAGCAGTACTTC
TRBJ2-7 | TRBV20-1 | NA | NA | CSARDRGRGRDEQYF | TGCAGTGCTAGAGATCGGGGTAGGGGGAGGGACGAGCAGTACTTC
TRBJ2-3 | TRBV20-1 | once | NA | CSARGGLADTQYF | TGCAGTGCCCGCGGGGGCTTGGCAGATACGCAGTATTTT
TRBJ1-4 | TRBV27 | NA | TRBD1 | CASSTRGRGEKPFF | TGTGCCAGCAGCACCAGGGGGCGCGGTGAAAAACCGTTTTTT
TRBJ2-3 | TRBV6-1 | few | TRBD1 | CASSDPGGRSDTQYF | TGTGCCAGCAGTGACCCAGGGGGCAGGTCAGATACGCAGTATTTT
TRBJ1-2 | TRBV27 | NA | NA | CASSDGSIYGYTF | TGTGCCAGCAGTGACGGCTCGATCTATGGCTACACCTTC
TRBJ2-5 | TRBV7-2 | many | NA | CASSLAAGLETQYF | TGTGCCAGCAGCTTAGCTGCTGGGCTTGAGACCCAGTACTTC
TRBJ2-5 | TRBV6-5 | NA | TRBD1 | CASSYRATRGSGETQYF | TGTGCCAGCAGTTACCGTGCTACCAGGGGGTCGGGGGAGACCCAGTACTTC
TRBJ2-1 | TRBV20-1 | NA | TRBD1 | CSETTGGNEQFF | TGCAGTGAAACCACAGGGGGCAATGAGCAGTTCTTC
TRBJ1-6 | TRBV30 | NA | NA | CAWRFLWNNSPLHF | TGTGCCTGGAGGTTTCTCTGGAACAATTCACCCCTCCACTTT
TRBJ1-6 | TRBV2 | NA | TRBD1 | CASSAGGQSSPLHF | TGTGCCAGCAGTGCAGGGGGCCAGAGTTCACCCCTCCACTTT
TRBJ2-3 | TRBV29-1 | NA | NA | CSVESQRYTDTQYF | TGCAGCGTTGAAAGCCAGCGCTACACAGATACGCAGTATTTT
TRBJ2-7 | TRBV5-1 | NA | TRBD2 | CASSPGLAGPPAYEQYF | TGCGCCAGCAGCCCTGGACTAGCGGGACCTCCGGCCTACGAGCAGTACTTC
TRBJ2-5 | TRBV29-1 | NA | NA | CSVDGTAREEQYF | TGCAGCGTTGACGGGACAGCGAGGGAGGAGCAGTACTTC
TRBJ2-1 | TRBV7-3 | NA | NA | CASSFRRGDEQFF | TGTGCCAGCAGCTTCCGTCGGGGTGATGAGCAGTTCTTC
TRBJ2-1 | TRBV25-1 | few | NA | CASSAGGTLYNEQFF | TGTGCCAGCAGTGCTGGCGGGACCCTTTACAATGAGCAGTTCTTC
TRBJ2-7 | TRBV5-6 | NA | TRBD1 | CASSLPGTGFVEQYF | TGTGCCAGCAGCTTGCCAGGGACAGGGTTTGTTGAGCAGTACTTC
TRBJ2-7 | TRBV5-1 | NA | TRBD2 | CASSLISGRSGSEQYF | TGCGCCAGCAGCCTTATTAGCGGGAGGAGCGGATCCGAGCAGTACTTC
TRBJ1-2 | TRBV27 | NA | NA | CASSLRGRTQYGYTF | TGTGCCAGCAGTCTCAGAGGACGGACACAGTATGGCTACACCTTC
TRBJ1-2 | TRBV27 | NA | NA | CASGEGPNYGYTF | TGTGCCTCAGGAGAGGGACCGAACTATGGCTACACCTTC
TRBJ2-1 | TRBV29-1 | NA | TRBD2 | CSVKKREGQFF | TGCAGCGTTAAGAAGCGGGAGGGCCAGTTCTTC
TRBJ2-5 | TRBV18 | NA | NA | CASSPPASQETQYF | TGTGCCAGCTCACCACCGGCCAGCCAAGAGACCCAGTACTTC
TRBJ2-1 | TRBV28 | few | NA | CASSLSSGASYNEQFF | TGTGCCAGCAGTTTAAGTTCGGGGGCTTCCTACAATGAGCAGTTCTTC
TRBJ2-4 | TRBV6-2/TRBV6-3 | NA | NA | CASSGGMGYIQYF | TGTGCCAGCAGTGGGGGAATGGGGTACATTCAGTACTTC
TRBJ2-3 | TRBV11-2 | NA | NA | CASSRDTVTDTQYF | TGTGCCAGCAGCCGGGACACCGTTACAGATACGCAGTATTTT
TRBJ2-7 | TRBV28 | few | NA | CASSLPRYEQYF | TGTGCCAGCAGCCTCCCCAGGTACGAGCAGTACTTC
TRBJ2-7 | TRBV11-3 | NA | NA | CASSLDFLSYEQYF | TGTGCCAGCAGCTTAGATTTCTTGTCCTACGAGCAGTACTTC
TRBJ1-2 | TRBV11-2 | few | NA | CASSLEPAGNYGYTF | TGTGCCAGCAGCTTAGAGCCAGCCGGTAACTATGGCTACACCTTC